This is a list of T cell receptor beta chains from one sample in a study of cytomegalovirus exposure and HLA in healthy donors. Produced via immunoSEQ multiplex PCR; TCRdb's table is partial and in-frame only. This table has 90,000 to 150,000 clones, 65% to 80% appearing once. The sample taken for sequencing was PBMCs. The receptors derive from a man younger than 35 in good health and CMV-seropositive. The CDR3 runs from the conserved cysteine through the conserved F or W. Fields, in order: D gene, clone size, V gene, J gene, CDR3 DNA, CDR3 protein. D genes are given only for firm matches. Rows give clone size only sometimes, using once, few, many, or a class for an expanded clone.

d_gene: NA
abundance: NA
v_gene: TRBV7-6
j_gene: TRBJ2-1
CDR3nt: TGTGCCAGCAGTTATAGCTACAATGAGCAGTTCTTC
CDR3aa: CASSYSYNEQFF

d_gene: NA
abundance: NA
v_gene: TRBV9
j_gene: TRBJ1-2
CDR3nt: TGTGCCAGCAGCACCTGGAGCGTTCGAACGAGTGGCTACACCTTC
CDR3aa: CASSTWSVRTSGYTF

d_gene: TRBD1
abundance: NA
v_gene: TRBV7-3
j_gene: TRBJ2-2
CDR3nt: TGTGCCAGCAGCTCATGGGACAGGGGGACCACCGGGGAGCTGTTTTTT
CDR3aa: CASSSWDRGTTGELFF

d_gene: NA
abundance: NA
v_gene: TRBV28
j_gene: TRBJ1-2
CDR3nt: TGTGCCAGCAGTTCCTCCAAACGAGCAATTCTCTATGGCTACACCTTC
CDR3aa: CASSSSKRAILYGYTF

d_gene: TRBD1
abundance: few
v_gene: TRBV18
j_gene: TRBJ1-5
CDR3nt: TGTGCCAGCTCATTTGGGGTGGGACAGGTAGCAAATCAGCCCCAGCATTTT
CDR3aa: CASSFGVGQVANQPQHF

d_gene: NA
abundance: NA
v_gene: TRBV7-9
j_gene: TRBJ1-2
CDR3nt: TGTGCCAGCAGCCGCGACGGAGGGGCGCGTGGCTACACCTTC
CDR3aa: CASSRDGGARGYTF

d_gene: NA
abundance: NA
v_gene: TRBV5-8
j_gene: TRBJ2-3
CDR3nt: TGTGCCAGCAGCTCTGGACAGACCCGCACAGATACGCAGTATTTT
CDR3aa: CASSSGQTRTDTQYF

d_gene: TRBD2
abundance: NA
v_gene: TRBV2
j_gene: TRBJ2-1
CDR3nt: TGTGCCAGCAGTAGGGAGCGGGGGGGCAAGTATGAGCAGTTCTTC
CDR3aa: CASSRERGGKYEQFF

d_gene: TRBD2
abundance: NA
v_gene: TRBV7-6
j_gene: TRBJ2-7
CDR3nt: TGTGCCAGCAGCCGTACCGGGACTAGCGTTTCCTACGAGCAGTACTTC
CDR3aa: CASSRTGTSVSYEQYF

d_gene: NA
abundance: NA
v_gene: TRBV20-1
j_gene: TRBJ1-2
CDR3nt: TGCAGTGCTAGAGGGCCTCATGGCTACACCTTC
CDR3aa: CSARGPHGYTF

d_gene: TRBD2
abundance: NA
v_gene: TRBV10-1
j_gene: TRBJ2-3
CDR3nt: TGCGCCAGCAGAAAGGGACTAAGAGGGGATACGCAGTATTTT
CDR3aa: CASRKGLRGDTQYF

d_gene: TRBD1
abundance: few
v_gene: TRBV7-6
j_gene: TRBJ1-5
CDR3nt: TGTGCCAGCAGCTTAGGGCAGGGGGATCAGCCCCAGCATTTT
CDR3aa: CASSLGQGDQPQHF

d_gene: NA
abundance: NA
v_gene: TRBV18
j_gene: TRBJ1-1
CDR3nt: TGTGCCAGCTCTAAGTCCCAGGGAACTTCGAACACTGAAGCTTTCTTT
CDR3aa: CASSKSQGTSNTEAFF

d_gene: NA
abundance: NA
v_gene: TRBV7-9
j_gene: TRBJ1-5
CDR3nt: TGTGCCAGCAGGGGCGGGGGCAATCAGCCCCAGCATTTT
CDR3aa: CASRGGGNQPQHF

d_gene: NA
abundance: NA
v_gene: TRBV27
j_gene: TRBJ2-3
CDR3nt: TGTGCCAGCCCGGACACCCCATCGGATACGCAGTATTTT
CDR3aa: CASPDTPSDTQYF

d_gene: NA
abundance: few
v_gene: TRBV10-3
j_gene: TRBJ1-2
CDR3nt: TGTGCCATCAGTGAGTCAAACCCAGGCTATGGCTACACCTTC
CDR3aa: CAISESNPGYGYTF

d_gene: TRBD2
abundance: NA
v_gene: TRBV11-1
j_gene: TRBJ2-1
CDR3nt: TGTGCCATCCTAACTCTAGCGGGAGGTTCGAATGAGCAGTTCTTC
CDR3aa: CAILTLAGGSNEQFF

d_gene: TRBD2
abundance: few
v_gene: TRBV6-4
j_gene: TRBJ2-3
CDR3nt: TGTGCCAGCAGTCGACTAGCGGGAGGTGTGCCAGATACGCAGTATTTT
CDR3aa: CASSRLAGGVPDTQYF

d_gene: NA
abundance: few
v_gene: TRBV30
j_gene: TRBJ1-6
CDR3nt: TGTGCCTGGAGTGAACAGAGCTCCTATAATTCACCCCTCCACTTT
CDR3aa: CAWSEQSSYNSPLHF

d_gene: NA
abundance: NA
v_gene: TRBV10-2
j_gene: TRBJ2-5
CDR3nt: TGCGCCAGCAGTGATTCTAGCTTCGGCGAGACCCAGTACTTC
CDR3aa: CASSDSSFGETQYF

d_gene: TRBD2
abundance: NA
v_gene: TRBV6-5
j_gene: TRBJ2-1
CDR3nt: TGTGCCAGCAGACCTGTGGCTAGCGGGGTCCCCGAGCAGTTCTTC
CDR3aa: CASRPVASGVPEQFF

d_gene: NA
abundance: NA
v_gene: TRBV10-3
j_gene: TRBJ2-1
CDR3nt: TGTGCCATCAGTGAGGGGGCCAATGAGCAGTTCTTC
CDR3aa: CAISEGANEQFF

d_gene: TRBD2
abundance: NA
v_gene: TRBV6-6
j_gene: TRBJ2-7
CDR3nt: TGTGCCAGCATAGGAGCGGGAGGGTCCTACGAGCAGTACTTC
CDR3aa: CASIGAGGSYEQYF

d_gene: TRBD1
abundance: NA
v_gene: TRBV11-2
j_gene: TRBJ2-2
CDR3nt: TGTGCCAGCAGCTCGGGACAGGGTCTTCTCGGCCGGGAGCTGTTTTTT
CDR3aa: CASSSGQGLLGRELFF

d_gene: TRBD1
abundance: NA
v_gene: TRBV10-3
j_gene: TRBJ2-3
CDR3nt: TGTGCCATCAGAGGACAGGGCCTCACAGATACGCAGTATTTT
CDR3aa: CAIRGQGLTDTQYF

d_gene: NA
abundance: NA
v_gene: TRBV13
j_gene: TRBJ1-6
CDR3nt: TGTGCCAGCAGCTTAGGCCAGGGCGGGGCCAATTCACCCCTCCACTTT
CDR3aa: CASSLGQGGANSPLHF

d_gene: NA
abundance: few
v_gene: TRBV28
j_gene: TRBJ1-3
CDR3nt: TGTGCCAGCAGTCCCGGGGGGGGGCTCTCTGGAAACACCATATATTTT
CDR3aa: CASSPGGGLSGNTIYF

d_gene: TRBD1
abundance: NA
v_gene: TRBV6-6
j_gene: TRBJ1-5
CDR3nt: TGTGCCAGCAGTCAGGGACAGGTAAATCAGCCCCAGCATTTT
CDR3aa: CASSQGQVNQPQHF

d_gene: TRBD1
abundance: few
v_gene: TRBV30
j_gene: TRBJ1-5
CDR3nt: TGTGCCTGGAGTGTAAAAGTACAGGGGGTAACCTGGCCCCAGCATTTT
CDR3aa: CAWSVKVQGVTWPQHF

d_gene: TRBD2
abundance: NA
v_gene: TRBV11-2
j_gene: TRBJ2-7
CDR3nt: TGTGCCAGCAGCTCATTTAGCGGGAGGGGCGAGCAGTACTTC
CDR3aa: CASSSFSGRGEQYF

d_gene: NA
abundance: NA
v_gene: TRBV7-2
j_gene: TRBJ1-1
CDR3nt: TGTGCCAGCAGCTTAGAACAGGGCACTGAAGCTTTCTTT
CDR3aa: CASSLEQGTEAFF

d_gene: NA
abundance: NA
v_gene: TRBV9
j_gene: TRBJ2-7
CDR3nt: TGTGCCAGCAGCGCGATGGGCCGGGATCCACTGACCGAGCAGTACTTC
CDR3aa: CASSAMGRDPLTEQYF

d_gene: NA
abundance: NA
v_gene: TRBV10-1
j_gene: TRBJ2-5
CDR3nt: TGCGCCAGCAGTGCTACAGGGAAAGAGACCCAGTACTTC
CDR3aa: CASSATGKETQYF

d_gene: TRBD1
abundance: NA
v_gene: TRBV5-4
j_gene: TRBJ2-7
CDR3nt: TGTGCCAGCAGCAGGGGGCGTGAGCAGTACTTC
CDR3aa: CASSRGREQYF

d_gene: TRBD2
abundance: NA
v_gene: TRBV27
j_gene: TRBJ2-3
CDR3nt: TGTGCCAGCAGTTCACTAGCGGGGGGCACAGATACGCAGTATTTT
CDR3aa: CASSSLAGGTDTQYF

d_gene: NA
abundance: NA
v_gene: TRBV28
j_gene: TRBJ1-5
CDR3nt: TGTGCCAGCAGTTTATCCATTAGCAATCAGCCCCAGCATTTT
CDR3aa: CASSLSISNQPQHF

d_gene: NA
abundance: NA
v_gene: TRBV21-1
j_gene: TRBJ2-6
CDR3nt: TGTGCCAGCAGCAAAGCGCGTCCGGCGTCGAGACAGGGAATCTCTGGGGCCAACGTCCTGACTTTC
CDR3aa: CASSKARPASRQGISGANVLTF

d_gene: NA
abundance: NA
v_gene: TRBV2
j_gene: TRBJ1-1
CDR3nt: TGTGCCGCAGCAGGATTAAAGGTCCTTGAAGCTTTCTTT
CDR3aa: CAAAGLKVLEAFF

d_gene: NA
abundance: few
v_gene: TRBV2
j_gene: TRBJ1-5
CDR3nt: TGTGCCAGCAGTTACAGGAGGGTCGATAGCAATCAGCCCCAGCATTTT
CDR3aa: CASSYRRVDSNQPQHF

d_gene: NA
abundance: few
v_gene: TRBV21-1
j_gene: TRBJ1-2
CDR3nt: TGTGCCAGCAGCAAAGGTGACATTAAGGCTAACTATGGCTACACCTTC
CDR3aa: CASSKGDIKANYGYTF

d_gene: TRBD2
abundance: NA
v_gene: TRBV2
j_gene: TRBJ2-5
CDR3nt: TGTGCCAGCACATGGACTAGCCGGGGGGGAGGCCAAGAGACCCAGTACTTC
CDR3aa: CASTWTSRGGGQETQYF

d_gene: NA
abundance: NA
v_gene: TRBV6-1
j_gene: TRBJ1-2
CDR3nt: TGTGCCATCAGTGATTCTTACAGATCAGCTAACTATGGCTACACCTTC
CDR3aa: CAISDSYRSANYGYTF

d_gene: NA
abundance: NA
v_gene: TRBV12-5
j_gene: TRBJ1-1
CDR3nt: TGTGCTAGTGGTTTGGTACTAGGACGAGATATGAACACTGAAGCTTTCTTT
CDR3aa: CASGLVLGRDMNTEAFF

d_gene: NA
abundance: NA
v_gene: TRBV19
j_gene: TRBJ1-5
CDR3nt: TGTGCCAGTAGCAAACAGGGCCCGGAAGGTCCGCCCCAGCATTTT
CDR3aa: CASSKQGPEGPPQHF

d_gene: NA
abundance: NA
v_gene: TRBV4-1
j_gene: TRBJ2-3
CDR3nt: TGCGCCAGCAGCCAAGAGGTCGGTCGGGGCACAGATACGCAGTATTTT
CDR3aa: CASSQEVGRGTDTQYF

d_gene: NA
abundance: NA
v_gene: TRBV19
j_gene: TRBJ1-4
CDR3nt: TGTGCCAGTAGTCGGGGGACAACTAATGAAAAACTGTTTTTT
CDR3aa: CASSRGTTNEKLFF

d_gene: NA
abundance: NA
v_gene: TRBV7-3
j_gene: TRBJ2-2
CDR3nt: TGTGCCAGCAGCCCACTAGGATTCACCGGGGAGCTGTTTTTT
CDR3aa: CASSPLGFTGELFF

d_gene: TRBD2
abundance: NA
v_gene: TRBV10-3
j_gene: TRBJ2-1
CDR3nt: TGTGCCACCTTACTAGCGGGAGGCTACAATGAGCAGTTCTTC
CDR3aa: CATLLAGGYNEQFF

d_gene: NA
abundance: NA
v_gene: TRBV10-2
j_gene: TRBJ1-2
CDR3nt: TGCGCCAGCTCAGTTGGGCTCCTCGATGGCTACACCTTC
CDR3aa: CASSVGLLDGYTF

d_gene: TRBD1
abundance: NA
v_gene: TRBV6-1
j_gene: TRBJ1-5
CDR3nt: TGTGCCAGCACCAGGACAGGGGGCAAGAATCAGCCCCAGCATTTT
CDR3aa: CASTRTGGKNQPQHF

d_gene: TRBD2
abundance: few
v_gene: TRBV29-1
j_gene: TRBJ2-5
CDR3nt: TGCAGCGTTGAGGGACTAGGTCTGGAGACCCAGTACTTC
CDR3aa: CSVEGLGLETQYF

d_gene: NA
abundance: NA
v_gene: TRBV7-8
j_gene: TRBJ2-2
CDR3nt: TGTGCCAGCACCCTTTTTGTGTCAGGGGCCGGGGAGCTGTTTTTT
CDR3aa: CASTLFVSGAGELFF

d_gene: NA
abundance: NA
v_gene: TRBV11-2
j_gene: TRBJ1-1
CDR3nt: TGTGCCAGCAGCTTAGATCTGGGGCACTCCGAAGCTTTCTTT
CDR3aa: CASSLDLGHSEAFF

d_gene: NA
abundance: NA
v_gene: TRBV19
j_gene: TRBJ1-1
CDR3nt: TGTGCCAGCCACAGGGTCGGTGGTAGAAACACTGAAGCTTTCTTT
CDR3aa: CASHRVGGRNTEAFF

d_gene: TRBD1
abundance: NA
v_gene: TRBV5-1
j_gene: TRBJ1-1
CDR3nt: TGCGCCAGCAGCTTCCGAGGGGGCGTCACTGAAGCTTTCTTT
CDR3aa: CASSFRGGVTEAFF

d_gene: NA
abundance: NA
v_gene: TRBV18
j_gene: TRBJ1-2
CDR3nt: TGTGCCAGCTCACCGGGACACCAGGGAAGCTACACCTTC
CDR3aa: CASSPGHQGSYTF

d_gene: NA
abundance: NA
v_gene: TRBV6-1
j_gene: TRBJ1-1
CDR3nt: TGTGCCAGCAGTGGCTACGGAGGGTCCGGGTACACTGAAGCTTTCTTT
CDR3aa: CASSGYGGSGYTEAFF

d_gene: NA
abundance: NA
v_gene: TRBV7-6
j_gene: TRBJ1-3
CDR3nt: TGTGCCAGCAGCTTCGAGGAGGGAGGTAACACCATATATTTT
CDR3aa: CASSFEEGGNTIYF

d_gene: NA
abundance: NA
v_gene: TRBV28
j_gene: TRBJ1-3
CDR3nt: TGTGCCAGCAGTTTCGCCCGAGCCTCTGGAAACACCATATATTTT
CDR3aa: CASSFARASGNTIYF